Listed below are T cell receptor beta chains from one sample, sequenced in a study of shared clonotypes between healthy human individuals. Assay used: immunoSEQ multiplex PCR; TCRdb lists only in-frame clones, some missing. This sample has about 730,000 clones, with roughly 72% found just once. Sequenced material: memory CD4+ T cells sorted from blood. All receptors derive from a woman in her twenties or thirties in good health. The CDR3 runs from the conserved cysteine through the conserved F or W. D genes are given only for firm matches. A clone size is listed for some rows: how often the clone was seen (once, few, many), or a class if it is expanded.

j_gene	abundance	d_gene	v_gene	CDR3nt	CDR3aa
TRBJ2-2	-	TRBD2	TRBV11-2	TGTGCCAGCAGCCGGCTAGCGGGAGGGAACACCGGGGAGCTGTTTTTT	CASSRLAGGNTGELFF
TRBJ2-5	-	TRBD1	TRBV9	TGTGCCAGCAGCGTAGGGGGGACAGGCCAAGAGACCCAGTACTTC	CASSVGGTGQETQYF
TRBJ2-7	-	TRBD1	TRBV13	TGTGCCAGCAGCTTGGACAGGGCGGGCGAGCAGTACTTC	CASSLDRAGEQYF
TRBJ2-2	many	-	TRBV6-4	TGTGCCAGCAGTATCGAGGGCGCGGGCACCGGGGAGCTGTTTTTT	CASSIEGAGTGELFF
TRBJ1-1	-	-	TRBV5-1	TGCGCCAGCAGCCAGTTAGGGGCCAACACTGAAGCTTTCTTT	CASSQLGANTEAFF
TRBJ2-5	few	TRBD2	TRBV30	TGTGCCTGGAGTGTCATGGGAGGGGAGACCCAGTACTTC	CAWSVMGGETQYF
TRBJ2-7	many	TRBD1	TRBV5-6	TGTGCCAGCAGCTTATCTCGCGGGACAGGAGGCTACGAGCAGTACTTC	CASSLSRGTGGYEQYF
TRBJ2-7	-	-	TRBV5-5	TGTGCCAGCAGCTGGGGCCCGGGCAGCCCCTACGAGCAGTACTTC	CASSWGPGSPYEQYF
TRBJ2-7	-	-	TRBV18	TGTGCCAGCTCACAAAGGGGAGAGCAGTACTTC	CASSQRGEQYF
TRBJ1-5	-	-	TRBV2	TGTGCCAGCAGTGGTGGGACCGGGAGGGCTCAGCCCCAGCATTTT	CASSGGTGRAQPQHF
TRBJ2-2	once	-	TRBV6-4	TGTGCCAGCAGTGACAACCATTTCACCGGGGAGCTGTTTTTT	CASSDNHFTGELFF
TRBJ2-3	-	-	TRBV2	TGTGCCAGCAGTTTAGCCGTGCTATCCACAGATACGCAGTATTTT	CASSLAVLSTDTQYF
TRBJ1-3	-	-	TRBV7-2	TGTGCCAGCAGCTTAGGACAGCCGTTCTCTGGAAACACCATATATTTT	CASSLGQPFSGNTIYF
TRBJ1-5	-	-	TRBV5-6	TGTGCCAGCAGCGTGTGGGGGGCTGGCAATCAGCCCCAGCATTTT	CASSVWGAGNQPQHF
TRBJ2-4	-	-	TRBV29-1	TGCAGCGTCAGGGGGAGGGCAGGGTACGCCAAAAACATTCAGTACTTC	CSVRGRAGYAKNIQYF
TRBJ2-3	-	-	TRBV6-6	TGTGCCAGCAGTCACCGGTCCCCTAACGCAGATACGCAGTATTTT	CASSHRSPNADTQYF
TRBJ2-1	-	TRBD2	TRBV5-1	TGCGCCAGCAGACTCCTAGCGGAGTACAATGAGCAGTTCTTC	CASRLLAEYNEQFF